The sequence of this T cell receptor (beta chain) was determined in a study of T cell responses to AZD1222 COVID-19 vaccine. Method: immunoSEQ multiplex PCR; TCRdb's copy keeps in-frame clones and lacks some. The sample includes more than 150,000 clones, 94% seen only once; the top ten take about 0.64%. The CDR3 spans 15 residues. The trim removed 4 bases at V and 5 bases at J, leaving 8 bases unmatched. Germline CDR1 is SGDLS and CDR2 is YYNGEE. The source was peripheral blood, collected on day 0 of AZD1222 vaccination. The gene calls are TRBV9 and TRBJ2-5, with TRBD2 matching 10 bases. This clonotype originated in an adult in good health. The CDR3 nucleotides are TGTGCCAGCAGCTTCCTCGGGACTAGCGCGGAGACCCAGTACTTC. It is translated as CASSFLGTSAETQYF.